Listed here are 14 T cell receptor beta chains from one sample, sequenced in a study of early T cells in non-severe SARS-CoV-2 infection. TCRdb fed the 5' RACE reads into MiXCR, producing one record per CDR3 protein. The table shows tens of thousands of distinct CDR3 sequences, with under 9% occurring only once. The material was whole blood, obtained at baseline. The receptors shown here come from an adult who was a healthcare worker with PCR-confirmed SARS-CoV-2 infection or an uninfected control (not recorded which).

This rearrangement joins TRBV18 to TRBJ1-1; D ambiguous. The CDR3 consists of 14 residues. V lost 5 bases, J lost 3 bases, and 13 bases lay in between. CDR1 and CDR2 from the germline V gene are KGHSH and LQKENI. The CDR3 reads CASSTYRVDTEAFF. Written as DNA, the CDR3 is TGTGCCAGCTCAACCTACCGGGTTGACACTGAAGCTTTCTTT.

The chain has TRBV29-1 and TRBJ2-3, with unresolved D. The germline V gene has CDR1 SQVTM and CDR2 ANQGSEA. Trimming took 1 base from V and 2 from J, leaving 7 bases between them. This CDR3 has 13 amino acids. In nucleotides, the CDR3 is TGCAGCGTTGAAGCCAGACTCACAGATACGCAGTATTTT. It codes for CSVEARLTDTQYF.

This clonotype has only a few counts. V usage is TRBV4-1 and J usage is TRBJ2-6, with 7 bases identical to TRBD1. The ends lost 0 bases at V and 4 bases at J; junction bases unmatched: 9. The CDR3 extends over 18 amino acids. In germline, CDR1 is MGHRA, CDR2 YSYEKL. As DNA, the CDR3 is TGCGCCAGCAGCCAAGATTACAGGGGCCTGACCGGGGCCAACGTCCTGACTTTC. Protein: CASSQDYRGLTGANVLTF.

V usage is TRBV7-3 and J usage is TRBJ2-7; 8 bases fit TRBD1. CDR3 size: 13 residues. V dropped 5 bases and J dropped 5; count of bases not matched to a gene: 5. Germline CDR1 is SGHTA and CDR2 is FQGTGA. CDR3 coding DNA: TGTGCCAGCAGCCAGGACAGGGAGGACGAGCAGTACTTC. This encodes CASSQDREDEQYF. Looking up the rest from reference TRBV7-3 and TRBJ2-7 gives the full variable domain: GAGVSQTPSNKVTEKGKYVELRCDPISGHTALYWYRQSLGQGPEFLIYFQGTGAADDSGLPNDRFFAVRPEGSVSTLKIQRTERGDSAVYLCASSQDREDEQYFGPGTRLTVT.

This chain uses TRBV5-6 with TRBJ2-5; 10 bases are a match to TRBD1. CDR1 is SGHDT, CDR2 YYEEEE, per germline. With 4 bases clipped from V and 4 bases from J, the junction kept 7 bases outside the gene matches. The CDR3 totals 15 residues. The CDR3 DNA is TGTGCCAGCAGCAGAGACAGGGGGCGAGGAGAGACCCAGTACTTC. Protein: CASSRDRGRGETQYF.

This sequence joins TRBV19 and TRBJ1-4; no clear D. V was shortened by 6 bases and J by 3 bases, with 8 bases between the two germline ends. This CDR3 is 13 amino acids long. CDR1 and CDR2 from the germline V gene are LNHDA and SQIVND (reference sequence). The CDR3 reads CASSPESNEKLFF. As DNA, the CDR3 is TGTGCCAGTAGCCCAGAATCTAATGAAAAACTGTTTTTT.

This clonotype has just a few counts. This chain connects TRBV6-1 to TRBJ1-6; tentatively, D is TRBD1 (5 bases). Germline V gives CDR1 MNHNS, CDR2 SASEGT. The CDR3 has 14 amino acids. V was pared by 6 bases and J by 8 bases, with 14 bases between. As DNA, the CDR3 is TGTGCCAGCAGCCCGGGGCAGCAACATTCACCCCTCCACTTT. The encoded protein is CASSPGQQHSPLHF.

J is TRBJ1-1 and V is TRBV5-6; D unclear. Germline V gene lookup returns CDR1 SGHDT and CDR2 YYEEEE. V was cut by 3 bases and J by 3 bases, with 18 bases left in between. The CDR3 has 16 amino acids. The CDR3 is CASSSKGLYGDTEAFF. The CDR3 coding sequence is TGTGCCAGCAGCTCCAAAGGACTCTACGGCGACACTGAAGCTTTCTTT.

This clonotype showed up many times. The gene calls are TRBV20-1 and TRBJ2-1; TRBD2 matches 9 bases. Trimming at V came to 5 bases and at J to 7 bases, leaving 9 bases not matched to a gene. Germline CDR1 and CDR2: DFQATT and SNEGSKA (reference sequence). CDR3 length equals 14 residues. The CDR3 loop is CSAPGGSGGNEQFF. CDR3 DNA sequence: TGCAGTGCTCCCGGGGGTAGCGGGGGAAATGAGCAGTTCTTC.

A few counts support this clonotype. The chain is built from TRBV7-9 and TRBJ2-7, with TRBD2 as a possible D gene (5 bases). The CDR3 length is 19 residues. CDR1 and CDR2 from the germline V gene are SEHNR and FQNEAQ (reference sequence). V was trimmed by 5 bases and J by 3 bases, leaving 29 bases between them. CDR3 nucleotide sequence: TGTGCCAGCAGCCGTCGCCCTCGGGAAGGCGAGAGGATCAACTACGAGCAGTACTTC. It translates to CASSRRPREGERINYEQYF. The full variable domain, its missing parts supplied by reference TRBV7-9 and TRBJ2-7, is DTGVSQNPRHKITKRGQNVTFRCDPISEHNRLYWYRQTLGQGPEFLTYFQNEAQLEKSRLLSDRFSAERPKGSFSTLEIQRTEQGDSAMYLCASSRRPREGERINYEQYFGPGTRLTVT.

This clonotype turned up a few times. The genes are TRBV3-1 and TRBJ2-1; TRBD2 agrees at 13 bases. This CDR3 has 18 residues. Germline loops: CDR1 LGHDT, CDR2 YNNKEL (reference sequence). V lost 1 base, J lost 8 bases, and 11 bases stayed unmatched. CDR3: CASSQGRRRLAGGHEQFF. In DNA form, the CDR3 reads TGTGCCAGCAGCCAAGGACGCCGTCGACTAGCGGGAGGCCATGAGCAGTTCTTC.

This clonotype was recorded many times. CDR3 amino acids: CASSYNGGLTEAFF. As DNA, the CDR3 is TGTGCCAGCAGTTACAATGGGGGCTTGACTGAAGCTTTCTTT. J is TRBJ1-1 and V is TRBV6-2 or TRBV6-3; D is possibly TRBD1 (6 bases). The germline V gene encodes CDR1 MNHEY and CDR2 SVGEGT. The germline V and J ends were trimmed by 2 bases and 5 bases, with 12 bases remaining between them. This CDR3 spans 14 amino acids.

The gene calls are TRBV11-3 and TRBJ2-7; D tentatively reads TRBD1 or TRBD2 (5 bases each). Germline CDR1 and CDR2: SGHNT and YENEEA. Trimming cost V 5 bases and J 3 bases, with 17 bases left between them. There are 15 residues in the CDR3. This chain's CDR3 is CASSAVGRLNYEQYF. Written as DNA, the CDR3 is TGTGCCAGCAGCGCCGTGGGACGGCTAAACTACGAGCAGTACTTC.

This clonotype was observed a few times. The chain is built from TRBV11-2 and TRBJ2-1; 8 nucleotides agree with TRBD2. Germline CDR1 is SGHAT and CDR2 is FQNNGV. The CDR3 sequence is 15 residues long. V lost 0 bases, J lost 2 bases, and 0 bases stayed unmatched. CDR3 nucleotides: TGTGCCAGCAGCTTAGAAGCGGGAGCCTACAATGAGCAGTTCTTC. Translation: CASSLEAGAYNEQFF.